The rows below give T cell receptor beta chains drawn from one sample of a study of shared clonotypes between healthy human individuals. TCRdb's copy holds only in-frame clones and misses some; the assay was immunoSEQ multiplex PCR. The table has fewer than 3 million clones, 92% seen once; the top ten hold 0.37%. The sample taken for sequencing was naive CD4+ T cells from PBMCs. These receptors all come from a man aged 18 to 29 in good health. Some clones in this sample may be carry-over from other donors' samples. Both conserved end residues are part of each CDR3. The D gene is left open where the match is weak. Expanded clones are given a class, and other clones once, few, many or no size at all.

J: TRBJ2-5; D: TRBD2; V: TRBV28; size: .; DNA: TGTGCCAGCACCCAATCCGGGGCTAGCGGGACCCAGTACTTC; CDR3: CASTQSGASGTQYF
J: TRBJ1-2; D: .; V: TRBV28; size: .; DNA: TGTGCCAGCAGTTTTCCCCCAGGCGACTATGGCTACACCTTC; CDR3: CASSFPPGDYGYTF
J: TRBJ2-4; D: .; V: TRBV29-1; size: .; DNA: TGCAGCGTTGCGGGATTCTCGCTTGGCAAAAACATTCAGTACTTC; CDR3: CSVAGFSLGKNIQYF
J: TRBJ1-2; D: .; V: TRBV2; size: once; DNA: TGTGCCAGCAGTGAAAGGCAGGGGAGCTATGGCTACACCTTC; CDR3: CASSERQGSYGYTF
J: TRBJ2-2; D: .; V: TRBV5-1; size: .; DNA: TGCGCCAGCAGCTTGAGCCCCACCGGGGAGCTGTTTTTT; CDR3: CASSLSPTGELFF
J: TRBJ2-7; D: .; V: TRBV6-5; size: .; DNA: TGTGCCAGCAGTTACTCAAGTCCACCGATGACCTACGAGCAGTACTTC; CDR3: CASSYSSPPMTYEQYF
J: TRBJ2-3; D: .; V: TRBV29-1; size: once; DNA: TGCAGCGTTGAAGATCGTGGGTATTTGGCAGATACGCAGTATTTT; CDR3: CSVEDRGYLADTQYF
J: TRBJ2-1; D: TRBD2; V: TRBV4-1; size: .; DNA: TGCGCCAGCAGCCAAACTAGCGGGGGTTACAATGAGCAGTTCTTC; CDR3: CASSQTSGGYNEQFF
J: TRBJ2-2; D: .; V: TRBV28; size: .; DNA: TGTGCCAGCAGAGGTCCCCGCGGGAAGAACACCGGGGAGCTGTTTTTT; CDR3: CASRGPRGKNTGELFF
J: TRBJ1-5; D: .; V: TRBV30; size: once; DNA: TGTGCCTGGAGTGTACCCCCCCCCGCGAAGAAGAGCAATCAGCCCCAGCATTTT; CDR3: CAWSVPPPAKKSNQPQHF
J: TRBJ2-2; D: .; V: TRBV29-1; size: .; DNA: TGCAGCGTCTGGACGCTTGGGACCGGGGAGCTGTTTTTT; CDR3: CSVWTLGTGELFF
J: TRBJ1-1; D: .; V: TRBV25-1; size: .; DNA: TGTGCCAGCAGTTGGACTGGAACTGAAGCTTTCTTT; CDR3: CASSWTGTEAFF